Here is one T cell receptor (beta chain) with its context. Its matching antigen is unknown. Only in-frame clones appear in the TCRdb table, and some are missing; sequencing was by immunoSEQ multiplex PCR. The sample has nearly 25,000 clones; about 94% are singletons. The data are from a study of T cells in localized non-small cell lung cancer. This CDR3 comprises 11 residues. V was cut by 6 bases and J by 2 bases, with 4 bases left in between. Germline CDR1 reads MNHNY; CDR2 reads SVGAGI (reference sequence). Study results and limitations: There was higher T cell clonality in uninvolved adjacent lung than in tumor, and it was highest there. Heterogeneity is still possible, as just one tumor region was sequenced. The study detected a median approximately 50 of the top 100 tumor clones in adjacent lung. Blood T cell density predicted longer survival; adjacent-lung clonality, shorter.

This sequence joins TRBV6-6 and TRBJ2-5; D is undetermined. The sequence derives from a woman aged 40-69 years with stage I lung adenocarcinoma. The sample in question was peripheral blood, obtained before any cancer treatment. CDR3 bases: TGTGCCAGCAGAAGACAAGAGACCCAGTACTTC. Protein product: CASRRQETQYF.